The 3 T cell receptor beta chains below were found in one sample sequenced in a study of T-cell memory formation after mild COVID-19. TCRdb re-derived calls from the 5' RACE reads in MiXCR, one entry per CDR3 protein. The sample shows about 320,000 distinct CDR3 sequences, around an eighth of them seen only once. Sequences were obtained from PBMCs or a T cell subset sorted from them (not recorded which). These receptors were taken from a man between 18 and 35 years old who had mild COVID-19 (a few samples of this study predate the infection). Cell type and time point are not known.

This chain uses TRBV11-2 with TRBJ1-2; tentatively, D is TRBD1 (5 bases). The germline V gene has CDR1 SGHAT and CDR2 FQNNGV. Trimming took off 8 bases at V and 8 bases at J, with 12 bases between the two ends. This CDR3 spans 11 amino acids. The DNA for the CDR3 is TGTGCCAGCCCCGGGGGGTTAGGCTACACCTTC. Translated, it gives CASPGGLGYTF.

This clonotype has a handful of counts. The V call is TRBV6-2 or TRBV6-3, the J call TRBJ2-1; TRBD2 matches 10 bases. CDR3 size: 14 residues. Germline V CDR1 and CDR2: MNHEY, SVGEGT. Losses at the gene ends were 6 bases for V and 10 bases for J; bases not matched to a gene: 9. The CDR3 reads CASSSSGGAWEQFF. Here the CDR3 DNA reads TGTGCCAGCAGCTCAAGCGGGGGGGCGTGGGAGCAGTTCTTC.

This clonotype was counted between two and nine times. V is TRBV7-2 and J is TRBJ2-7; possibly TRBD1 or TRBD2 for D (5 bases each). CDR3 size: 14 residues. The germline V gene has CDR1 SGHTA and CDR2 FQGNSA. V was pared by 5 bases and J by 1 base, with 12 bases between. The DNA for the CDR3 is TGTGCCAGCAGCCACGGGACGGGGTCCTACGAGCAGTACGTC. Translating it yields CASSHGTGSYEQYV.